Listed below are T cell receptor beta chains from one sample, sequenced in a study of technical replicates of blood from several donors. Sequenced by immunoSEQ multiplex PCR; TCRdb stores in-frame clones only, minus some. The sample yields about 85,000 clones, around 94% seen once. Sequencing used T cells isolated from PBMCs. These receptors were obtained from a human donor in good health. CDR3s include the opening cysteine and the closing phenylalanine or tryptophan. The D gene is left open where the match is weak. Not all rows give a size; the values are once, few, many and, for expanded clones, a class.

J gene | V gene | D gene | clone size | CDR3 DNA | CDR3 protein
TRBJ1-4 | TRBV19 | TRBD1 | NA | TGTGCCAGTAGTATGGGACAGGGAAGGAATGAAAAACTGTTTTTT | CASSMGQGRNEKLFF
TRBJ2-4 | TRBV27 | NA | NA | TGTGCCAGCAGTTCATGGGAGGTAAACATTCAGTACTTC | CASSSWEVNIQYF
TRBJ2-5 | TRBV27 | NA | NA | TGTGCCAGCAGTCACGCGGGACAGCAAGAGACCCAGTACTTC | CASSHAGQQETQYF
TRBJ2-7 | TRBV28 | NA | NA | TGTGCCAGCAGTCCCCTCTACGAGCAGTACTTC | CASSPLYEQYF
TRBJ1-3 | TRBV4-1 | TRBD1 | NA | TGCGCCAGCCGCGAGGGGGGCAGGGGGAACTCTGGAAACACCATATATTTT | CASREGGRGNSGNTIYF
TRBJ1-4 | TRBV9 | NA | NA | TGTGCCAGCAGCGCCAGGGACATCTCTAATGAAAAACTGTTTTTT | CASSARDISNEKLFF
TRBJ2-7 | TRBV10-3 | TRBD1 | NA | TGTGCCATCAGTTCCGACAGGGGCGAGCAGTACTTC | CAISSDRGEQYF
TRBJ2-3 | TRBV9 | NA | once | TGTGCCAGCAGCGTTGGAGGCCTACTTTCCAGGACGACGCAGTATTTT | CASSVGGLLSRTTQYF
TRBJ1-6 | TRBV6-5 | NA | once | TGTGCCAGCAGTTACTCAATGTCAGGGATGAGGCCCCTCCACTTT | CASSYSMSGMRPLHF
TRBJ2-7 | TRBV7-8 | NA | NA | TGTGCCAGCAGCTTTTCAGGGAACGAGCAGTACTTC | CASSFSGNEQYF
TRBJ2-5 | TRBV29-1 | NA | NA | TGCAGCGTTGAAGACCTAGAGGACAGTGCCCTTGAGACCCAGTACTTC | CSVEDLEDSALETQYF
TRBJ1-6 | TRBV4-1 | NA | NA | TGCGCCAGCAGCCACCCGACCGCGACACCTAATTCACCCCTCCACTTT | CASSHPTATPNSPLHF
TRBJ2-4 | TRBV7-8 | TRBD1 | NA | TGTGCCAGCAGCGTGGACAGGGTATATGGCAAAAACATTCAGTACTTC | CASSVDRVYGKNIQYF
TRBJ2-1 | TRBV19 | TRBD1 | NA | TGTGCCAGTAGTATACAAGGGGGCGCTTACAATGAGCAGTTCTTC | CASSIQGGAYNEQFF
TRBJ2-7 | TRBV7-9 | TRBD1 | NA | TGTGCCAGCAGCCCAGCACCCGACAGGGTTCTTTACGAGCAGTACTTC | CASSPAPDRVLYEQYF
TRBJ1-1 | TRBV5-1 | NA | NA | TGCGCCAGCAGCTTCCAGGGGCGTGGGAACACTGAAGCTTTCTTT | CASSFQGRGNTEAFF
TRBJ2-7 | TRBV28 | NA | once | TGTGCCAGCAGTCCTCCCCTCAGCGACAGGATCGAGCAGTACTTC | CASSPPLSDRIEQYF
TRBJ2-5 | TRBV30 | TRBD1 | NA | TGTGCCTGGAGTTTTGCAGGGGGTGAGACCCAGTACTTC | CAWSFAGGETQYF
TRBJ1-6 | TRBV7-9 | NA | NA | TGTGCCAGCAGCTCTCGGGGGGGGGATGGTTCTAATTCACCCCTCCACTTT | CASSSRGGDGSNSPLHF
TRBJ1-1 | TRBV10-3 | NA | NA | TGTGCCATCAGTGAATCGAAACACAGGGTGGTTTCCACTGAAGCTTTCTTT | CAISESKHRVVSTEAFF
TRBJ2-3 | TRBV9 | NA | NA | TGTGCCAGCAGCAGGACTAGCACAGATACGCAGTATTTT | CASSRTSTDTQYF
TRBJ2-7 | TRBV7-6 | NA | NA | TGTGCCAGCAGCTTAGGAGGCGGGCCGGGCGAGCAGTACTTC | CASSLGGGPGEQYF
TRBJ2-7 | TRBV5-1 | TRBD2 | NA | TGCGCCAGCAGCAGTCTAGCGGGAGGGCCGTACGAGCAGTACTTC | CASSSLAGGPYEQYF
TRBJ2-5 | TRBV7-9 | TRBD2 | NA | TGTGCCAGCAGCTTACCACTAGCGGGGCAAGAGACCCAGTACTTC | CASSLPLAGQETQYF
TRBJ2-5 | TRBV5-4 | NA | NA | TGTGCCAGCAGCTTGGCCTTAGGGGTAGGAGAGACCCAGTACTTC | CASSLALGVGETQYF
TRBJ2-7 | TRBV5-4 | TRBD1 | NA | TGTGCCAGCAGCCCCGGGACAGGGCCATCCTACGAGCAGTACTTC | CASSPGTGPSYEQYF
TRBJ2-5 | TRBV6-1 | NA | NA | TGTGCCAGCAGTGAGCTACTAGGGGAGACCCAGTACTTC | CASSELLGETQYF
TRBJ1-5 | TRBV19 | TRBD1 | NA | TGTGCCAGTAGGGAAAACACAGGGGGCAATCAGCCCCAGCATTTT | CASRENTGGNQPQHF
TRBJ2-1 | TRBV7-9 | NA | NA | TGTGCCAGCACTCTCATCAGGGACAATGAGCAGTTCTTC | CASTLIRDNEQFF
TRBJ2-1 | TRBV4-1 | TRBD1 | NA | TGCGCCAGCAGCCCTCGCGGCAGGGGGCTCGAGAGTGAGCAGTTCTTC | CASSPRGRGLESEQFF
TRBJ2-5 | TRBV9 | TRBD1 | NA | TGTGCCAGCAGCGCTCCGAATGACAGGGGGCGGCGGGAGACCCAGTACTTC | CASSAPNDRGRRETQYF
TRBJ1-1 | TRBV4-1 | NA | NA | TGCGCCAGCAGCCAATATTTAACGACAGGGAACACTGAAGCTTTCTTT | CASSQYLTTGNTEAFF
TRBJ2-1 | TRBV7-8 | NA | NA | TGTGCCAGCAGCTTGACTAGTCCAGGGGGCAATGAGCAGTTCTTC | CASSLTSPGGNEQFF
TRBJ2-7 | TRBV6-5 | NA | NA | TGTGCCACGGGACACAAGATCTACGAGCAGTACTTC | CATGHKIYEQYF
TRBJ1-1 | TRBV5-1 | NA | NA | TGCGCCAGCAGCTTGACCGCCTTGGCGGGAGCTTTCTTT | CASSLTALAGAFF
TRBJ2-5 | TRBV6-1 | NA | NA | TGTGCCAGCACTATAGCGGAACAAGAGACCCAGTACTTC | CASTIAEQETQYF
TRBJ2-1 | TRBV15 | TRBD2 | NA | TGTGCCACCAGCAGCACTCGGGGACTAGCAGACAATAATGAGCAGTTCTTC | CATSSTRGLADNNEQFF
TRBJ2-7 | TRBV5-1 | NA | NA | TGCGCCAGCACTCAGGGACACGCAGAGAACGAGCAGTACTTC | CASTQGHAENEQYF
TRBJ1-5 | TRBV2 | NA | NA | TGTGCCAGCAGTGAAGGCAGGGGCTCCCCGCCCCAGCATTTT | CASSEGRGSPPQHF
TRBJ1-1 | TRBV7-9 | NA | NA | TGTGCCAGCACCCCGGGACAACAGAACACTGAAGCTTTCTTT | CASTPGQQNTEAFF
TRBJ2-7 | TRBV19 | TRBD2 | NA | TGTGCCAGTAGGACTAGCGGGAGCTACGAGCAGTACTTC | CASRTSGSYEQYF
TRBJ1-4 | TRBV28 | TRBD1 | few | TGTGCCAGCGGGGGGAGCGAACAGGGGTCTCGTGAAAAACTGTTTTTT | CASGGSEQGSREKLFF
TRBJ2-1 | TRBV28 | TRBD2 | NA | TGTGCCAGCAGTTTGGGCGGGAGGAACTACAATGAGCAGTTCTTC | CASSLGGRNYNEQFF
TRBJ2-7 | TRBV4-2 | NA | NA | TGTGCCAGCAGCCAAGTTTCTAGCGAGTCCTACGAGCAGTACTTC | CASSQVSSESYEQYF
TRBJ2-7 | TRBV2 | NA | NA | TGTGCCAGCATTCACGGGTACGGGGATAAGGCCTACGAGCAGTACTTC | CASIHGYGDKAYEQYF
TRBJ2-5 | TRBV5-1 | NA | NA | TGCGCCAGCAGCTTGGCCTCGGGGGGCGCGGGGGAGACCCAGTACTTC | CASSLASGGAGETQYF
TRBJ1-2 | TRBV5-4 | NA | NA | TGTGCCAGCAGCTTGGGGGGAGCCATCCCCACGGGGGGCTACACCTTC | CASSLGGAIPTGGYTF
TRBJ2-5 | TRBV12-5 | NA | NA | TGTGCTAGTGGTGCGCCGGTCGGGTCCGAGACCCAGTACTTC | CASGAPVGSETQYF
TRBJ2-7 | TRBV5-1 | NA | NA | TGCGCCAGCAGCCCCATGGAGGGAGGCGAGCAGTACTTC | CASSPMEGGEQYF
TRBJ2-7 | TRBV28 | NA | once | TGTGCCAGCAGACTACCACCGGGCTACGAGCAGTACTTC | CASRLPPGYEQYF
TRBJ2-2 | TRBV10-1 | NA | NA | TGCGCCAGCAGTGAGTCCGCGCGGGGCTTAAACACCGGGGAGCTGTTTTTT | CASSESARGLNTGELFF
TRBJ1-4 | TRBV19 | TRBD1 | NA | TGTGCCAGTAGTATAGGGGACAGTCGATTACAAAAACTGTTTTTT | CASSIGDSRLQKLFF
TRBJ2-7 | TRBV4-2 | NA | NA | TGTGCCAGCAGCCAAGAAACAGGGTTATCCTACGAGCAGTACTTC | CASSQETGLSYEQYF
TRBJ1-1 | TRBV9 | TRBD1 | NA | TGTGCCAGCAGCGGGGGACAGGATGGACTCCCTGAAGCTTTCTTT | CASSGGQDGLPEAFF
TRBJ2-1 | TRBV30 | TRBD2 | NA | TGTGCCTGGAGTGTACTAGCGGGGGGCTTCAATGAGCAGTTCTTC | CAWSVLAGGFNEQFF
TRBJ1-2 | TRBV19 | NA | NA | TGTGCCAGTAGTATAACAGGTACTAACTATGGCTACACCTTC | CASSITGTNYGYTF
TRBJ2-7 | TRBV7-6 | TRBD2 | NA | TGTGCCAGCAGCTTAGGGGGGGGCTCCTACGAGCAGTACTTC | CASSLGGGSYEQYF
TRBJ2-2 | TRBV19 | TRBD2 | NA | TGTGCCAGTAGTGAAACCGGGACTAGCGGGATGTGGAACACCGGGGAGCTGTTTTTT | CASSETGTSGMWNTGELFF
TRBJ1-1 | TRBV5-1 | NA | NA | TGCGCCAGCAGCTTGGGGGGCAGTTCGGCCACTGAAGCTTTCTTT | CASSLGGSSATEAFF